This T cell receptor beta chain was captured in a study of shared clonotypes between healthy human individuals. Background on the study: Each donor's CD4 naive and CD4 memory cells filled three plates apiece, CD8 naive two, and CD8 memory one. Findings of the study overall: Across subsets, estimated richness was generally greater for naive than for memory populations. Among donors, sharing of clonotypes was expected to be affected by sequencing depth.

Positively selected for CCR7, the CD45RO-negative cells used as naive CD8 cells excluded terminally differentiated effector memory CD45RA+ cells. How the authors handled the data: With immunoSEQ giving junction-only sequences and no quality scores, filtering differed. TCRdb's copy holds only in-frame clones and misses some; the assay was immunoSEQ multiplex PCR. The V and J calls and clone size were taken over from that table, and D and trimming were inferred from the DNA. This sample has about 1.9 million clones, with around 95% found just once. With respect to this clone: Its antigen is not known. The same CDR3 also results from other DNA sequences found in this sample.

Trimming removed 6 bases at V and 3 bases at J, with 6 bases between. Germline CDR1 LNHDA, CDR2 SQIVND (reference sequence). The CDR3 consists of 11 residues. The chain joins TRBV19 to TRBJ2-7; a weak D match, TRBD1 (6 bases). The specimen sequenced was naive CD8+ T cells from PBMCs. The sequence was collected from a man younger than 35 in good health. Some clones in this sample may be carry-over from other donors' samples. CDR3 nucleotides: TGTGCCAGTAGACAGGGCTACGAGCAGTACTTC. Its protein product is CASRQGYEQYF.